The clone carrying this TCR beta chain occurred a few times. The data were obtained in a study of blood T cell repertoires in COVID-19. Study details: From the United States, Italy and Spain came samples of acute and convalescent COVID-19.

Unmatched junction bases numbered 6, after V lost 5 bases and J lost 3 bases. Germline lookup yields CDR1 MGHDK and CDR2 SYGVNS. The CDR3 has 14 residues. Source study methods: Researchers report that nucleated cell counts were estimated from reference gene primer amplification. Produced via immunoSEQ multiplex PCR; TCRdb's table is partial and in-frame only. For V, J and clone size, that table is used; D and trimming come from the DNA. The table has about 430,000 clones, approximately 90% seen once. The sequence came from a woman aged 18-29 years who had been exposed to COVID-19. The V call is TRBV25-1, the J call TRBJ1-1; TRBD1 matches 7 bases. Sequencing input: PBMCs or T cells enriched from blood (not recorded which). The CDR3 bases are TGTGCCAGCAGTTTCCGGGACAGATACACTGAAGCTTTCTTT. Encoded protein: CASSFRDRYTEAFF. The entire variable domain, with the rest obtained from reference TRBV25-1 and TRBJ1-1, is as follows: EADIYQTPRYLVIGTGKKITLECSQTMGHDKMYWYQQDPGMELHLIHYSYGVNSTEKGDLSSESTVSRIRTEHFPLTLESARPSHTSQYLCASSFRDRYTEAFFGQGTRLTVV.